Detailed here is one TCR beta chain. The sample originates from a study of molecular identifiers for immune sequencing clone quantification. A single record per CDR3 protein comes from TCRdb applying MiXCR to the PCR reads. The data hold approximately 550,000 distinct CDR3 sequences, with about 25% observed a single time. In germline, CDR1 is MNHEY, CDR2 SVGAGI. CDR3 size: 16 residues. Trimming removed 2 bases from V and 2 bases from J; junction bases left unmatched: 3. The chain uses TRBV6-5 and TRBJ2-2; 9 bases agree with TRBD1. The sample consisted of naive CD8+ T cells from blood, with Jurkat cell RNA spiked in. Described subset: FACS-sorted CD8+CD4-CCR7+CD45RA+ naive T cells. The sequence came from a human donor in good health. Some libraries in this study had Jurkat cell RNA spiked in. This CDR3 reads CASSYGQGPNTGELFF. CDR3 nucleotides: TGTGCCAGCAGTTACGGACAGGGGCCAAACACCGGGGAGCTGTTTTTT.